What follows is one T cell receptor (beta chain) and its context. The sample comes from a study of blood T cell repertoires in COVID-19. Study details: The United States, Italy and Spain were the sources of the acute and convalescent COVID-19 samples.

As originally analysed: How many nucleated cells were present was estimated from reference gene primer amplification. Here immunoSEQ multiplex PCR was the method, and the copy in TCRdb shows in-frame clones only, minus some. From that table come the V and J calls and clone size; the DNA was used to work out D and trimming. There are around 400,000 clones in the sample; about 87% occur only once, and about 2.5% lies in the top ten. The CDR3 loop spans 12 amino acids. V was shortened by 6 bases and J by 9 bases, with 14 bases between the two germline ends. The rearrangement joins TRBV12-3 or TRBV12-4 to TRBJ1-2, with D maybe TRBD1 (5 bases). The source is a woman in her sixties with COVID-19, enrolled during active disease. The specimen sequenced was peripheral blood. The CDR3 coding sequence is TGTGCCAGCAGCCCGGAAGGACATCGCTACACCTTC. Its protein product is CASSPEGHRYTF.